These T cell receptor beta chains were read from a single sample in a study of control samples from healthy donors and cancer patients. TCRdb keeps only in-frame clones here, not all; method: immunoSEQ multiplex PCR. The sample carries 150,000 to 200,000 clones, approximately 92% recorded once. The sample taken for sequencing was blood. The receptor source for this set is a man aged 18 to 29 in good health. Both conserved end residues are part of each CDR3. Fields, in order: J gene, D gene, V gene, clone size, CDR3 DNA, CDR3 protein. The D gene is left open where the match is weak. Size values are once, few and many counts, or a class for expanded clones, and some rows have none.

J: TRBJ1-4; D: NA; V: TRBV6-5; size: NA; DNA: TGTGCCAGCAGTCTCTACGTATCAACTAATGAAAAACTGTTTTTT; CDR3: CASSLYVSTNEKLFF
J: TRBJ2-7; D: NA; V: TRBV10-1; size: once; DNA: TGCGCCAGCAGTTCCGGAGGACCCTCCTACGAGCAGTACTTC; CDR3: CASSSGGPSYEQYF
J: TRBJ2-1; D: NA; V: TRBV5-8; size: NA; DNA: TGTGCCAGCAGCTTGGGTTCGGGCTCCTACAATGAGCAGTTCTTC; CDR3: CASSLGSGSYNEQFF
J: TRBJ1-2; D: NA; V: TRBV5-5; size: NA; DNA: TGTGCCAGCAGCTCTAAACAAGGACCTAACTATGGCTACACCTTC; CDR3: CASSSKQGPNYGYTF
J: TRBJ1-5; D: TRBD1; V: TRBV5-1; size: NA; DNA: TGCGCCAGCAGCCGGACAGGTGGCAATCAGCCCCAGCATTTT; CDR3: CASSRTGGNQPQHF
J: TRBJ2-7; D: NA; V: TRBV10-1; size: NA; DNA: TGCGCCAGCAGTGATAGTTGGCTACCGCAGTACTTC; CDR3: CASSDSWLPQYF
J: TRBJ1-2; D: NA; V: TRBV28; size: NA; DNA: TGTGCCAGCAGTTTTTCGGCAGGGGTAAACTATGGCTACACCTTC; CDR3: CASSFSAGVNYGYTF
J: TRBJ2-5; D: NA; V: TRBV11-2; size: NA; DNA: TGTGCCAGCAGCTTATTAGGGGGACGAGAGACCCAGTACTTC; CDR3: CASSLLGGRETQYF
J: TRBJ1-5; D: NA; V: TRBV30; size: NA; DNA: TGTGCCTGGAGCGTCTCCGAACCAGGGTTGGAACTGAGACATCAGCCCCAGCATTTT; CDR3: CAWSVSEPGLELRHQPQHF
J: TRBJ2-1; D: TRBD2; V: TRBV18; size: NA; DNA: TGTGCCAGCTCACCATCCCTAGCGGGGGGGCATGAGCAGTTCTTC; CDR3: CASSPSLAGGHEQFF
J: TRBJ2-3; D: NA; V: TRBV2; size: NA; DNA: TGTGCCAGCAGTGAAGGACCCCTTCGTCCCCTCACAGATACGCAGTATTTT; CDR3: CASSEGPLRPLTDTQYF
J: TRBJ2-3; D: TRBD2; V: TRBV28; size: NA; DNA: TGTGCCAGCACCATAATAGCGGGGGCCACAGATACGCAGTATTTT; CDR3: CASTIIAGATDTQYF
J: TRBJ1-1; D: NA; V: TRBV29-1; size: NA; DNA: TGCAGCGTTGTGAGGGGGGTCAAGAACACTGAAGCTTTCTTT; CDR3: CSVVRGVKNTEAFF
J: TRBJ2-2; D: TRBD1; V: TRBV29-1; size: NA; DNA: TGCAGCGTGGGGGACAGGGGATTGATGAAGGACACCGGGGAGCTGTTTTTT; CDR3: CSVGDRGLMKDTGELFF
J: TRBJ2-5; D: NA; V: TRBV6-5; size: NA; DNA: TGTGCCAGCAACACCAAGGGCAGGATCGAGACCCAGTACTTC; CDR3: CASNTKGRIETQYF
J: TRBJ2-5; D: TRBD1; V: TRBV25-1; size: NA; DNA: TGTGCCAGCACCCTAGGGGGACAGGGGGGCGAGACCCAGTACTTC; CDR3: CASTLGGQGGETQYF
J: TRBJ2-3; D: TRBD2; V: TRBV3-1/TRBV3-2; size: NA; DNA: TGTGCCACCGGACTAGCGGATACGCAGTATTTT; CDR3: CATGLADTQYF
J: TRBJ2-3; D: NA; V: TRBV7-2; size: NA; DNA: TGTGCCAGCAGCTTAGGCAGGGACAGCACAGATACGCAGTATTTT; CDR3: CASSLGRDSTDTQYF
J: TRBJ2-5; D: TRBD1; V: TRBV7-6; size: NA; DNA: TGTGCCAGCAGCTCGGGACAGGGGGAAGAGACCCAGTACTTC; CDR3: CASSSGQGEETQYF
J: TRBJ2-7; D: TRBD2; V: TRBV6-5; size: NA; DNA: TGTGCCAGCAGTACGTGGGGACTAGGGGCCTACGAGCAGTACTTC; CDR3: CASSTWGLGAYEQYF